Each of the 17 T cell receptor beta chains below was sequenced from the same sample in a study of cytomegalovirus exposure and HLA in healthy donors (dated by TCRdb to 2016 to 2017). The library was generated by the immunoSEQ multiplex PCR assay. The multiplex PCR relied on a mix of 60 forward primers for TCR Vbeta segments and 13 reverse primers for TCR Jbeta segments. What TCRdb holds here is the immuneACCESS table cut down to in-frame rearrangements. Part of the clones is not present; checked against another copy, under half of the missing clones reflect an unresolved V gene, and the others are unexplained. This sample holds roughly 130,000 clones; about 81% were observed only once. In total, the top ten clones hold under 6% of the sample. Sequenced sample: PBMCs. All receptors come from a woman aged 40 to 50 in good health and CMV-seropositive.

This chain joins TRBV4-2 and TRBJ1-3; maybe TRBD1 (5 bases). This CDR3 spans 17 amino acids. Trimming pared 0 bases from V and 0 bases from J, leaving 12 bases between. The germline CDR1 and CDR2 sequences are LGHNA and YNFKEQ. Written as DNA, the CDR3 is TGTGCCAGCAGCCAAGAACAGGAGACAAGCTCTGGAAACACCATATATTTT. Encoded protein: CASSQEQETSSGNTIYF.

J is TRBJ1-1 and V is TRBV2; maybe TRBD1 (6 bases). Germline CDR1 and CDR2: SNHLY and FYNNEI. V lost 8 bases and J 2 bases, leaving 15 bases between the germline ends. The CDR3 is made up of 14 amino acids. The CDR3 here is CASGGRDHNTEAFF. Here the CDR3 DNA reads TGTGCCAGCGGGGGCCGGGACCACAACACTGAAGCTTTCTTT.

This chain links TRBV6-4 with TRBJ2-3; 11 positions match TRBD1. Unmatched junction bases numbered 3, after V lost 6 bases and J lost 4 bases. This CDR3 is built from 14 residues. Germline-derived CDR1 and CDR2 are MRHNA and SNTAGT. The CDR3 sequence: CASSPGQGADTQYF. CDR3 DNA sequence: TGTGCCAGCAGCCCGGGACAGGGGGCAGATACGCAGTATTTT.

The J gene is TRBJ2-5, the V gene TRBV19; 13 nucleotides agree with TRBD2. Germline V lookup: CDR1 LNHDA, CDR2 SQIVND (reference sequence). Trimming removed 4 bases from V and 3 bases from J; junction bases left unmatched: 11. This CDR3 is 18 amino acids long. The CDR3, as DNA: TGTGCCAGTAGTACCCGGACTAGCGGGAGTCTGGGGAAAGAGACCCAGTACTTC. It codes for CASSTRTSGSLGKETQYF.

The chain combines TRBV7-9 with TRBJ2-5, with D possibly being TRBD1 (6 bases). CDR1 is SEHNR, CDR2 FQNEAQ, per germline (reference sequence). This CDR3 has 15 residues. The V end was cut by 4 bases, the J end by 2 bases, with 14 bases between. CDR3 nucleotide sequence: TGTGCCAGCAGCTCGGGATCAGGGGCGCAAGAGACCCAGTACTTC. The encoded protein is CASSSGSGAQETQYF.

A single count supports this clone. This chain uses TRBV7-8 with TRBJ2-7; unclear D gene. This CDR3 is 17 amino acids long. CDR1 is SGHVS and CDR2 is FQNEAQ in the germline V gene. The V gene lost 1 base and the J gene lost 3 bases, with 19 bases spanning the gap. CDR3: CASSLDARPTLLYEQYF. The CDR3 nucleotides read TGTGCCAGCAGCTTAGATGCGCGGCCTACCCTCCTCTACGAGCAGTACTTC.

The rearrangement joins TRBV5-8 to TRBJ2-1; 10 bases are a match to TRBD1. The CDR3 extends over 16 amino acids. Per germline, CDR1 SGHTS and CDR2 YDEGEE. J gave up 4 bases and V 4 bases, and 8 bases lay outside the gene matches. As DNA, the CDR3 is TGTGCCAGCAGCCCGAGAGACAGGGGGCTGTACAATGAGCAGTTCTTC. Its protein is CASSPRDRGLYNEQFF. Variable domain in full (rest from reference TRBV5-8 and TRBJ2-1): EAGVTQSPTHLIKTRGQQATLRCSPISGHTSVYWYQQALGLGLQFLLWYDEGEERNRGNFPPRFSGRQFPNYSSELNVNALELEDSALYLCASSPRDRGLYNEQFFGPGTRLTVL.

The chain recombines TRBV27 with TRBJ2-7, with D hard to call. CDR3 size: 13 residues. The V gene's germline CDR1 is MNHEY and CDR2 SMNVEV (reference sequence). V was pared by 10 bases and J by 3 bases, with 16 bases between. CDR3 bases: TGTGCCACCACTCCCCGTTCAGGCTACGAGCAGTACTTC. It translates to CATTPRSGYEQYF.

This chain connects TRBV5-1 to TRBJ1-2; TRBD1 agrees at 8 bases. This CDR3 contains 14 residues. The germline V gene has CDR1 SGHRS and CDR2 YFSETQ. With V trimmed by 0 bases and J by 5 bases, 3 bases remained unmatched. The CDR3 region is CASSLGTGPYGYTF. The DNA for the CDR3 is TGCGCCAGCAGCTTGGGGACAGGGCCTTATGGCTACACCTTC.

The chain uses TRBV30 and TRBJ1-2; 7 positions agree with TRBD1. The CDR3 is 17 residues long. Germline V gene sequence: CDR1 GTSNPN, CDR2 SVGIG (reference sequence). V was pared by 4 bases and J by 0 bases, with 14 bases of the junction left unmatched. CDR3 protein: CAWTLGGGGLSNYGYTF. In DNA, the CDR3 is TGTGCCTGGACCCTGGGTGGAGGGGGCTTATCTAACTATGGCTACACCTTC.

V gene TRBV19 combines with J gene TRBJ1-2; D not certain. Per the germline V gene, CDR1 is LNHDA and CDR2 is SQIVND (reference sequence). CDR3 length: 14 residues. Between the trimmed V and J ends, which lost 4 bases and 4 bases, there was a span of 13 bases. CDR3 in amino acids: CASSTPIGIYGYTF. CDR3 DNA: TGTGCCAGTAGTACCCCGATCGGGATCTATGGCTACACCTTC.

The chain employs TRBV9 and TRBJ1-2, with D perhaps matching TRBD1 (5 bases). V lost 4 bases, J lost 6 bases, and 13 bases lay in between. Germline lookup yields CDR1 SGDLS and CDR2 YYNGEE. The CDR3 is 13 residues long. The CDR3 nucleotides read TGTGCCAGCAGCCCCTCAGGAGGGGATGGCTACACCTTC. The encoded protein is CASSPSGGDGYTF.

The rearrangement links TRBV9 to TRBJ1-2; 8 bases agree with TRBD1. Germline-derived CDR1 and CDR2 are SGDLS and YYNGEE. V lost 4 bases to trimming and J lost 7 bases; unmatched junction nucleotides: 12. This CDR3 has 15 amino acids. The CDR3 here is CASSLRTGSFGGYTF. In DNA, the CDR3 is TGTGCCAGCAGCTTGCGGACAGGGAGCTTTGGTGGCTACACCTTC.

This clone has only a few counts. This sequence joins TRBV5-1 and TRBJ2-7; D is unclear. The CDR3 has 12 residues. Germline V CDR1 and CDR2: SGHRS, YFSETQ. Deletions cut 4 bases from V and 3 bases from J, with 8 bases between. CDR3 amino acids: CASSSLGYEQYF. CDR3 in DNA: TGCGCCAGCAGCAGCCTCGGCTACGAGCAGTACTTC.

In DNA form, the CDR3 reads TGTGCCAGCAGTTTAAGCGGGGGGGCTGGTAATGAGCAGTTCTTC. Encoded protein: CASSLSGGAGNEQFF. The chain uses TRBV27 and TRBJ2-1; 10 bases match TRBD2. Germline trimming cut 2 bases from V and 7 bases from J; bases unmatched to any gene: 5. The CDR3 totals 15 residues. Per the germline V gene, CDR1 is MNHEY and CDR2 is SMNVEV (reference sequence).

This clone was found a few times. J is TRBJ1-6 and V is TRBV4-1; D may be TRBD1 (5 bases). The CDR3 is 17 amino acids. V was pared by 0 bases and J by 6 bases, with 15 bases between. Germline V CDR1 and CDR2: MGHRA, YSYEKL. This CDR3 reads CASSQDAGRQFNSPLHF. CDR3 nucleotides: TGCGCCAGCAGCCAAGATGCGGGGAGACAGTTTAATTCACCCCTCCACTTT.

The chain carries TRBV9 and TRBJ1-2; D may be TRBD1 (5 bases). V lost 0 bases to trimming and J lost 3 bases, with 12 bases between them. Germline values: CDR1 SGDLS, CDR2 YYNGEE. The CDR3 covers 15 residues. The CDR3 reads CASSVAEGTHYGYTF. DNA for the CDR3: TGTGCCAGCAGCGTAGCGGAGGGGACCCACTATGGCTACACCTTC.